This entry features one TCR beta chain sequence. The sample belongs to a study of T cells after posttransplantation cyclophosphamide. The method was immunoSEQ multiplex PCR; TCRdb's version includes in-frame clones alone and lacks a portion of them. This sample has roughly 12,000 clones, with approximately 96% found just once. The TCR comes from a man aged 25 to 40 in good health and a related stem cell transplant donor. The sequencing sample was made of naive CD8+ T cells sorted from PBMCs.

CDR3 amino acids: CASSKEGSTDTQYF. The CDR3 DNA reads as TGTGCCAGCAGCAAGGAGGGCTCCACAGATACGCAGTATTTT. The gene calls are TRBV9 and TRBJ2-3; tentatively, D is TRBD2 (6 bases). The CDR3 runs 14 residues. V lost 4 bases, J lost 2 bases, and 11 bases lay in between. Germline V CDR1 and CDR2: SGDLS, YYNGEE.